These 23 T cell receptor beta chains came from one sample sequenced in a study of identical twins. TCRdb re-called the 5' RACE reads through MiXCR, storing one row per CDR3 protein. The sample shows hundreds of thousands of distinct CDR3 sequences, less than 25% of them seen only once. This sample was shared with a second study, whose subject was T cells expressing NK-cell markers.

Sequencing was carried out using CD4+ T cells sorted from blood. Receptors were obtained from a woman aged 18-30 years in good health.

The rearrangement links TRBV7-3 to TRBJ1-2; possibly TRBD1 for D (5 bases). Germline loops: CDR1 SGHTA, CDR2 FQGTGA. The CDR3 is 13 residues long. V lost 3 bases, J lost 8 bases, and 13 bases lay in between. CDR3 DNA sequence: TGTGCCAGCAGCTTTGGGAGGGGTGAGGGCTACACCTTC. It translates to CASSFGRGEGYTF.

This clonotype was picked up a small number of times. This chain's CDR3 is CASSLVSGRKDTQYF. CDR3 coding DNA: TGTGCCAGCAGCTTGGTTAGCGGGAGGAAAGATACGCAGTATTTT. The chain employs TRBV5-6 and TRBJ2-3; 10 nucleotides match TRBD2. The germline V gene encodes CDR1 SGHDT and CDR2 YYEEEE. After removal of 0 bases from V and 5 bases from J, the junction contained 3 bases not matched to a gene. CDR3 length: 15 residues.

This clonotype was detected a few times. CDR3 loop: CASTDRTSYEQYF. As DNA, the CDR3 is TGTGCCAGCACGGACAGGACTTCCTACGAGCAGTACTTC. The chain uses TRBV6-2 or TRBV6-3 and TRBJ2-7, with 7 nucleotides matching TRBD1. Germline CDR1 reads MNHEY; CDR2 reads SVGEGT. Trimming took 7 bases from V and 1 from J; bases not matched to a gene: 4. The CDR3 runs 13 residues.

This clonotype was recorded many times. The V gene is TRBV5-1, the J gene TRBJ1-1; no reliable D call. The V gene lost 4 bases and the J gene lost 1 base, with 11 bases spanning the gap. Per germline, CDR1 SGHRS and CDR2 YFSETQ. The CDR3 has 14 amino acids. The CDR3 sequence is CASSPLSRNTEAFF. In nucleotides, the CDR3 is TGCGCCAGCAGCCCCCTCTCCAGGAACACTGAAGCTTTCTTT.

A few counts support this clonotype. The gene calls are TRBV20-1 and TRBJ2-7; D is unresolved. This CDR3 spans 13 amino acids. V dropped 1 base and J dropped 1 base, with 8 bases sitting between them. Germline V gene data show CDR1 as DFQATT and CDR2 as SNEGSKA (reference sequence). The CDR3 spells CSARGGGSYEQYF. The CDR3 coding sequence is TGCAGTGCTAGAGGAGGCGGTTCCTACGAGCAGTACTTC.

The chain carries TRBV10-3 and TRBJ2-5; maybe TRBD1 (6 bases). This CDR3 comprises 12 residues. CDR1 and CDR2 (germline): ENHRY, SYGVKD. Trimming removed 7 bases at V and 5 bases at J, with 11 bases between. CDR3 nucleotide sequence: TGTGCCATCAACAATAGGGGGGAGACCCAGTACTTC. Translating it yields CAINNRGETQYF.

This clonotype was detected once. This chain uses TRBV5-1 with TRBJ2-2; 11 bases agree with TRBD2. The CDR3 covers 17 residues. The germline gives CDR1 SGHRS, CDR2 YFSETQ. V lost 5 bases to trimming and J lost 4 bases; unmatched junction nucleotides: 10. CDR3 sequence reads: CASSYPGTSGSTGELFF. CDR3 nucleotide sequence: TGCGCCAGCAGTTACCCCGGGACTAGCGGTTCCACCGGGGAGCTGTTTTTT.

A few counts support this clonotype. The CDR3 region is CAISEITSGGLGSTDTQYF. As DNA, the CDR3 is TGTGCCATCAGTGAGATAACTAGCGGGGGCCTCGGGAGCACAGATACGCAGTATTTT. J is TRBJ2-3 and V is TRBV10-3; 11 bases agree with TRBD2. J lost 0 bases, V lost 2 bases, and 10 bases had no gene match. The CDR3 has 19 residues. Germline V CDR1 and CDR2: ENHRY, SYGVKD.

This clonotype was seen a handful of times. The V and J genes are TRBV20-1 and TRBJ2-1, with no clear D. Germline CDR1 DFQATT, CDR2 SNEGSKA (reference sequence). Trimming took 6 bases from V and 5 from J, leaving 14 bases between them. The CDR3 sequence is 13 residues long. CDR3 amino acids: CSAPSYSNNEQFF. The CDR3 DNA reads TGCAGTGCCCCCAGCTACTCTAACAATGAGCAGTTCTTC.

The chain has TRBV12-3 or TRBV12-4 and TRBJ1-1; the D is unclear. Trimming took 5 bases from V and 11 from J, leaving 21 bases between them. CDR3 length: 14 residues. Here the CDR3 reads CASSPTSWQVGAFF. The CDR3 bases are TGTGCCAGCAGTCCCACGAGCTGGCAGGTAGGGGCTTTCTTT.

This clonotype has a handful of counts. CDR3 region: CAAEGEGRLNTEAFF. In nucleotides, the CDR3 is TGCGCCGCGGAAGGGGAGGGGAGACTGAACACTGAAGCTTTCTTT. This rearrangement joins TRBV10-2 to TRBJ1-1, with a possible D match to TRBD1 (5 bases). The CDR3 runs to 15 residues. The V gene lost 11 bases and the J gene lost 0 bases, with 19 bases spanning the gap. Germline V gene lookup returns CDR1 WSHSY and CDR2 SAAADI.

The rearrangement links TRBV7-2 to TRBJ2-2, with TRBD2 identical over 7 bases. Germline V gives CDR1 SGHTA, CDR2 FQGNSA. The CDR3 runs to 16 residues. V gave up 5 bases and J gave up 5 bases; unmatched junction bases: 11. CDR3 bases: TGTGCCAGCAGCATCGGACCGAGAGCGGGAACCGGGGAGCTGTTTTTT. Its translation: CASSIGPRAGTGELFF.

This clonotype showed up just a few times. The chain recombines TRBV4-3 with TRBJ2-1, with D unresolved. The V and J ends lost 0 bases and 9 bases respectively, with 9 bases between them. From germline, CDR1 is LGHNA and CDR2 YSLEER. The CDR3 is 13 amino acids. Here the CDR3 DNA reads TGCGCCAGCAGCCAAGAAGATTTTAGTGAGCAGTTCTTC. Its protein product is CASSQEDFSEQFF.

This chain connects TRBV12-3 or TRBV12-4 to TRBJ2-7; possibly TRBD1 for D (5 bases). Trimming took 0 bases from V and 2 from J, leaving 17 bases between them. There are 17 residues in the CDR3. The CDR3 coding sequence is TGTGCCAGCAGTTTAGCCGCCCCAGGGCTGGGGCCCTACGAGCAGTACTTC. Translating gives CASSLAAPGLGPYEQYF.

In this sample, this clonotype turned up a few times. The chain carries TRBV6-5 and TRBJ2-2; D gene unclear. Germline values: CDR1 MNHEY, CDR2 SVGAGI. V lost 2 bases to trimming and J lost 4 bases, with 14 bases between them. CDR3 length: 16 amino acids. CDR3 nucleotide sequence: TGTGCCAGCAGTTACGGTGGCACCCCGGGCACCGGGGAGCTGTTTTTT. Its protein is CASSYGGTPGTGELFF.

There are many counts of this clonotype. This chain joins TRBV6-1 and TRBJ2-1, with TRBD2 matching over 7 bases. V was pared by 6 bases and J by 2 bases, with 4 bases of the junction left unmatched. The CDR3 has 14 amino acids. CDR1 and CDR2 (germline): MNHNS, SASEGT. CDR3 coding DNA: TGTGCCAGCAGAGGCGGGAGCACCTACAATGAGCAGTTCTTC. It yields the protein CASRGGSTYNEQFF.

The V and J genes are TRBV6-5 and TRBJ2-5, with 10 bases lining up with TRBD2. The CDR3 covers 16 residues. Germline CDR1 is MNHEY and CDR2 is SVGAGI. Trimming removed 4 bases from V and 5 bases from J; junction bases left unmatched: 10. The CDR3 loop is CASSLLRAGGQETQYF. The CDR3 DNA reads TGTGCCAGCAGTTTACTTCGAGCGGGGGGGCAGGAGACCCAGTACTTC.

This chain uses TRBV18 with TRBJ2-7; D remains ambiguous. CDR3 size: 13 residues. The germline CDR1 and CDR2 sequences are KGHSH and LQKENI. The V and J ends lost 5 bases and 6 bases respectively, with 14 bases between them. The CDR3 nucleotides read TGTGCCAGCTCAACCGCGGAGAGGCGCGAGCAGTACTTC. Encoded protein: CASSTAERREQYF.

This chain's CDR3 is CASMGDLNTEAFF. In DNA, the CDR3 is TGTGCCAGCATGGGTGATCTGAACACTGAAGCTTTCTTT. This sequence joins TRBV2 and TRBJ1-1; D unresolved. The ends were cut back, 7 bases at V and 0 bases at J, with 9 bases in the middle. Germline CDR1 reads SNHLY; CDR2 reads FYNNEI. The CDR3 contains 13 residues. The full variable domain, rest sourced from reference TRBV2 and TRBJ1-1, is EPEVTQTPSHQVTQMGQEVILRCVPISNHLYFYWYRQILGQKVEFLVSFYNNEISEKSEIFDDQFSVERPDGSNFTLKIRSTKLEDSAMYFCASMGDLNTEAFFGQGTRLTVV.

This clonotype was recorded a few times. V and J are TRBV9 and TRBJ2-1; 9 bases map to TRBD2. The ends lost 7 bases at V and 5 bases at J; junction bases unmatched: 4. The CDR3 covers 13 residues. CDR1 is SGDLS and CDR2 is YYNGEE in the germline V gene. CDR3 in amino acids: CASGLAPNNEQFF. The CDR3 DNA reads as TGTGCCAGCGGACTAGCGCCTAACAATGAGCAGTTCTTC.

In its sample, this clonotype was seen a few times. CDR3 nucleotides: TGCAGTGCTACTAGCGGGGGGGCGGTTGAGACCCAGTACTTC. Its translation is CSATSGGAVETQYF. The chain has TRBV20-1 and TRBJ2-5, with TRBD2 matching 12 bases. This CDR3 is 14 amino acids long. Germline trimming cut 4 bases from V and 5 bases from J; bases unmatched to any gene: 5. The V gene's germline CDR1 is DFQATT and CDR2 SNEGSKA (reference sequence).

This clonotype was counted a few times. The V call is TRBV5-1, the J call TRBJ2-7; 12 bases are shared with TRBD2. J was trimmed by 6 bases and V by 0 bases; bases with no gene match: 1. Germline V gene data show CDR1 as SGHRS and CDR2 as YFSETQ. The CDR3 extends over 14 amino acids. The DNA for the CDR3 is TGCGCCAGCAGCTTGGAACTAGCGGGAGGCGAGCAGTACTTC. Translation gives CASSLELAGGEQYF.

The genes are TRBV29-1 and TRBJ1-2; D not certain. Per the germline V gene, CDR1 is SQVTM and CDR2 is ANQGSEA. Trimming left V 3 bases short and J 7 bases short, with 12 bases between. The CDR3 sequence is 12 residues long. In DNA form, the CDR3 reads TGCAGCGTTGATTCTATAGACTCTGGCTACACCTTC. Its translation is CSVDSIDSGYTF.